The clone carrying this T cell receptor beta chain was seen only a few times. Its antigen remains unknown. This sample was included in a study of OX40 agonist ivuxolimab in advanced cancers. In the study overall: Patients with prior anti-PD-1, anti-PD-L1 or anti-CTLA-4 therapy were eligible; less than 50% had some. Three partial responders included one hepatocellular carcinoma patient and two cutaneous melanoma patients.

Study results and limitations: Fewer expanded clones were found on average in CD4+ than in CD8+ T cells. The authors also found low normalized T-cell clonal expansion in some nonresponders.

Measured with immunoSEQ multiplex PCR; TCRdb has only the in-frame clones, and not every one. This table has about 68,000 clones, more than 65% appearing once. Trimming shortened V by 2 bases and J by 4 bases, and 11 bases separated the two germline ends. The CDR3 covers 14 residues. Germline CDR1 MGHRA, CDR2 YSYEKL. Sequenced material: CD4+ or CD8+ T cells sorted from blood, taken in a trial of the OX40 agonist ivuxolimab. The chain carries TRBV4-1 and TRBJ1-2; D is perhaps TRBD1 (6 bases). This TCR came from an adult with an advanced solid tumor such as melanoma, head and neck, liver or kidney cancer. The CDR3 DNA reads TGCGCCAGCAGCCAAATTGGGGGCTTCTATGGCTACACCTTC. This translates into CASSQIGGFYGYTF.